This is a list of T cell receptor beta chains from one sample in a study of Ad26.COV2.S vaccination and SARS-CoV-2 variants. Libraries were prepared by immunoSEQ multiplex PCR; TCRdb keeps only in-frame clonotypes and omits some of them. The sample has about 480,000 clones; approximately 88% are singletons. The starting material was peripheral blood, obtained in a trial of Ad26.COV2.S vaccine versus placebo. These receptors all stem from a person aged 18-65 years who received the Ad26.COV2.S COVID-19 vaccine or a placebo. Both conserved end residues are part of each CDR3. Each record gives: V gene, clone size, J gene, D gene, CDR3 DNA, CDR3 protein. D genes are given only for firm matches. Size is omitted from some rows. Given values are once, few, many or a class for expanded clones.

v_call: TRBV3-1/TRBV3-2
clone_size: -
j_call: TRBJ1-1
d_call: TRBD1
cdr3_nt: TGTGCCAGCAGCCAACGACAGGGAGTTGAAGCTTTCTTT
cdr3_aa: CASSQRQGVEAFF

v_call: TRBV28
clone_size: few
j_call: TRBJ1-3
d_call: TRBD1
cdr3_nt: TGTGCCAGCAGTCCGGGACAGGGCGTCGCCATATATTTT
cdr3_aa: CASSPGQGVAIYF

v_call: TRBV28
clone_size: -
j_call: TRBJ1-2
d_call: TRBD1
cdr3_nt: TGTGCCATCGTAAGACAGGGGGCGCCATACGGCTACACCTTC
cdr3_aa: CAIVRQGAPYGYTF

v_call: TRBV7-2
clone_size: once
j_call: TRBJ2-7
d_call: -
cdr3_nt: TGTGCCAGCAGCTTAGCGGGCGGGGTCGAGCAGTACTTC
cdr3_aa: CASSLAGGVEQYF

v_call: TRBV6-6
clone_size: once
j_call: TRBJ2-1
d_call: TRBD2
cdr3_nt: TGTGCCAGCAGTTCTCCTAGCGGGCCCAATGAGCAGTTCTTC
cdr3_aa: CASSSPSGPNEQFF

v_call: TRBV27
clone_size: -
j_call: TRBJ1-4
d_call: -
cdr3_nt: TGTGCCAGCACCGACGGTACGAGGAATGAAAAACTGTTTTTT
cdr3_aa: CASTDGTRNEKLFF

v_call: TRBV6-2/TRBV6-3
clone_size: -
j_call: TRBJ1-1
d_call: -
cdr3_nt: TGTGCCAGCAGTTATGTAGGAGGGGACACTGAAGCTTTCTTT
cdr3_aa: CASSYVGGDTEAFF

v_call: TRBV5-8
clone_size: -
j_call: TRBJ1-2
d_call: -
cdr3_nt: TGTGCCAGCAGCCCCCGGGGTCGTGGCTACACCTTC
cdr3_aa: CASSPRGRGYTF

v_call: TRBV2
clone_size: -
j_call: TRBJ2-7
d_call: -
cdr3_nt: TGTGCCAGCGGCGACAGGCGATCCTCCTACGAGCAGTACTTC
cdr3_aa: CASGDRRSSYEQYF

v_call: TRBV27
clone_size: -
j_call: TRBJ2-7
d_call: TRBD2
cdr3_nt: TGTGCCAGCAGGGCTAGCGGGAGACGTTCTGGAGAGCAGTACTTC
cdr3_aa: CASRASGRRSGEQYF

v_call: TRBV12-3/TRBV12-4
clone_size: -
j_call: TRBJ2-5
d_call: -
cdr3_nt: TGTGCCAGCAGTCGACAGGGAAGGGAGGCCCAGTACTTC
cdr3_aa: CASSRQGREAQYF

v_call: TRBV9
clone_size: -
j_call: TRBJ2-2
d_call: -
cdr3_nt: TGTGCCAGCAGCCTTCCTCGGGCGGAGCTGTTTTTT
cdr3_aa: CASSLPRAELFF

v_call: TRBV24-1
clone_size: once
j_call: TRBJ2-1
d_call: -
cdr3_nt: TGTGCCACCAGTGAGTTACATGAGCAGTTCTTC
cdr3_aa: CATSELHEQFF

v_call: TRBV10-3
clone_size: -
j_call: TRBJ2-1
d_call: TRBD1
cdr3_nt: TGTGCCATCAGTGAGGACAGGGGATTTGGGGATGAGCAGTTCTTC
cdr3_aa: CAISEDRGFGDEQFF

v_call: TRBV11-1
clone_size: -
j_call: TRBJ2-1
d_call: -
cdr3_nt: TGTGCCAGCGGCGGGGACTCTACAACCGCTGAGCAGTTCTTC
cdr3_aa: CASGGDSTTAEQFF

v_call: TRBV5-6
clone_size: -
j_call: TRBJ1-5
d_call: -
cdr3_nt: TGTGCCAGCAGCCTGTCGGAGGGGGGCTATAGCAATCAGCCCCAGCATTTT
cdr3_aa: CASSLSEGGYSNQPQHF

v_call: TRBV12-3/TRBV12-4
clone_size: -
j_call: TRBJ1-1
d_call: -
cdr3_nt: TGTGCCAGCAGTCCGACCCCCAGGGCAAGAGCTTTCTTT
cdr3_aa: CASSPTPRARAFF

v_call: TRBV19
clone_size: once
j_call: TRBJ2-3
d_call: -
cdr3_nt: TGTGCCAGTAGTATAGGGGGGCAGGCGGCGAGCAGGGATACGCAGTATTTT
cdr3_aa: CASSIGGQAASRDTQYF

v_call: TRBV19
clone_size: -
j_call: TRBJ1-1
d_call: TRBD1
cdr3_nt: TGTGCCAGTAGTCCCAGGGGGGTGGATGAAGCTTTCTTT
cdr3_aa: CASSPRGVDEAFF

v_call: TRBV3-1/TRBV3-2
clone_size: -
j_call: TRBJ2-5
d_call: -
cdr3_nt: TGTGCCAGCAGCCAAGCATCTTGGAGGGAGACCCAGTACTTC
cdr3_aa: CASSQASWRETQYF

v_call: TRBV6-5
clone_size: -
j_call: TRBJ1-1
d_call: -
cdr3_nt: TGTGCCAGCAGTAACCGGGCCTCCTTCACTGAAGCTTTCTTT
cdr3_aa: CASSNRASFTEAFF

v_call: TRBV4-1
clone_size: -
j_call: TRBJ2-7
d_call: -
cdr3_nt: TGCGCCAGCAGCCAGGCCCTCACTAGAACCTACGAGCAGTACTTC
cdr3_aa: CASSQALTRTYEQYF

v_call: TRBV18
clone_size: -
j_call: TRBJ1-1
d_call: TRBD1
cdr3_nt: TGTGCCAGCTCACCACCACAGGGGACTTCTTTCTTT
cdr3_aa: CASSPPQGTSFF

v_call: TRBV28
clone_size: once
j_call: TRBJ2-5
d_call: TRBD1
cdr3_nt: TGTGCCAGCAGGCCTCTCGGGACAGCACGTAAAGAGACCCAGTACTTC
cdr3_aa: CASRPLGTARKETQYF